The 26 T cell receptor beta chains given below trace back to one sample, sequenced in a study of identical twins. TCRdb independently ran MiXCR on the 5' RACE reads; one entry per CDR3 protein. The sample has roughly 200,000 distinct CDR3 sequences; 15% to 20% are singletons. These data were also filed under a second study, of T cells expressing NK-cell markers.

The sample taken for sequencing was CD8+ T cells sorted from blood. Source of these receptors: a young woman in good health.

This sequence joins TRBV12-3 or TRBV12-4 and TRBJ2-1; D not resolved. The V end lost 10 bases, the J end lost 8 bases, and 27 bases lay between the germline ends. There are 16 residues in the CDR3. CDR3 loop: CATRGSSGSYQYEQFF. In DNA, the CDR3 is TGTGCCACCCGTGGGTCGTCAGGAAGTTATCAATATGAGCAGTTCTTC.

This clonotype came up a few times. This sequence joins TRBV28 and TRBJ1-1, with 10 positions matching TRBD1. Losses at the gene ends were 3 bases for V and 1 base for J; bases not matched to a gene: 11. CDR3 length: 18 amino acids. Germline V lookup: CDR1 MDHEN, CDR2 SYDVKM. CDR3 amino acids: CASSLPGTGVNGNTEAFF. DNA for the CDR3: TGTGCCAGCAGTTTGCCCGGGACAGGGGTTAATGGGAACACTGAAGCTTTCTTT.

The chain combines TRBV2 with TRBJ2-1; TRBD2 aligns across 11 bases. The CDR3 has 14 residues. J gave up 10 bases and V 6 bases, and 8 bases lay outside the gene matches. Germline lookup yields CDR1 SNHLY and CDR2 FYNNEI. CDR3 in DNA: TGTGCCAGCAGAGCGACTAGCGGGGTTGGGGAGCAGTTCTTC. It yields the protein CASRATSGVGEQFF.

The genes are TRBV5-1 and TRBJ1-2; D perhaps matches TRBD1 (5 bases). V dropped 10 bases and J dropped 2 bases, with 18 bases sitting between them. This CDR3 contains 14 residues. Germline-derived CDR1 and CDR2 are SGHRS and YFSETQ. The CDR3 loop reads CAFLGGASNYGYTF. The CDR3, as DNA: TGCGCCTTTCTGGGAGGGGCCTCAAACTATGGCTACACCTTC.

V gene TRBV6-1 combines with J gene TRBJ2-2; 7 nucleotides match TRBD1. The germline gives CDR1 MNHNS, CDR2 SASEGT. This CDR3 spans 16 amino acids. The V and J ends lost 5 bases and 3 bases, in that order; junction bases with no gene match: 9. In nucleotides, the CDR3 is TGTGCCAGCAGTCCGGTGCAGGGGGAGTACACCGGGGAGCTGTTTTTT. Protein sequence: CASSPVQGEYTGELFF.

The chain is built from TRBV20-1 and TRBJ2-1; D unresolved. V gave up 0 bases and J gave up 14 bases, with 11 bases separating them. Germline V gene sequence: CDR1 DFQATT, CDR2 SNEGSKA (reference sequence). The CDR3 is 11 residues long. The DNA of the CDR3 is TGCAGTGCTAGAGATTTGGATCATAAGTTCTTC. Translated: CSARDLDHKFF.

V and J are TRBV15 and TRBJ2-1; possibly TRBD2 for D (6 bases). Germline V CDR1 and CDR2: LNHNV, YYDKDF (reference sequence). The ends were cut back, 0 bases at V and 8 bases at J, with 14 bases in the middle. CDR3 length equals 15 residues. The CDR3 DNA reads TGTGCCACCAGCAGAGATAGGCGGGGCCCACATGAGCAGTTCTTC. It yields the protein CATSRDRRGPHEQFF.

The chain joins TRBV20-1 to TRBJ2-4, with D perhaps TRBD1 or TRBD2 (5 bases each). The CDR3 has 15 amino acids. Germline values: CDR1 DFQATT, CDR2 SNEGSKA (reference sequence). V was clipped by 2 bases and J by 0 bases, with 11 bases between them. The DNA for the CDR3 is TGCAGTGCTAGAAACGGGGACGAAGCCAAAAACATTCAGTACTTC. This encodes CSARNGDEAKNIQYF.

This clonotype was found a few times. The CDR3 DNA sequence: TGCAGTGTAGAGGGGGGGCGATACGAGCAGTACTTC. Its protein is CSVEGGRYEQYF. This chain connects TRBV20-1 to TRBJ2-7, with D possibly matching TRBD2 (7 bases). Trimming pared 7 bases from V and 4 bases from J, leaving 14 bases between. The CDR3 covers 12 residues. Germline V gene data show CDR1 as DFQATT and CDR2 as SNEGSKA (reference sequence).

This clonotype came up a few times. The CDR3 loop reads CSALGTANNEQFF. The CDR3, as DNA: TGCAGTGCTCTGGGGACCGCCAACAATGAGCAGTTCTTC. The rearrangement links TRBV20-1 to TRBJ2-1, with D tentatively TRBD1 or TRBD2 (5 bases each). Trimming took off 5 bases at V and 5 bases at J, with 13 bases between the two ends. The CDR3 length is 13 residues. Looked up from germline, CDR1 is DFQATT and CDR2 is SNEGSKA (reference sequence).

The chain joins TRBV12-3 or TRBV12-4 to TRBJ2-7; 9 nucleotides line up with TRBD1. V shed 5 bases, J shed 2 bases, and the junction held 10 bases outside the gene matches. There are 16 residues in the CDR3. CDR3 residues: CASSTFGTGFAYEQYF. CDR3 sequence (DNA): TGTGCCAGCAGTACCTTTGGGACAGGGTTCGCCTACGAGCAGTACTTC.

The genes are TRBV9 and TRBJ2-1, with 12 bases matching TRBD2. V shed 3 bases, J shed 8 bases, and the junction held 6 bases outside the gene matches. Germline lookup yields CDR1 SGDLS and CDR2 YYNGEE. The CDR3 runs to 15 residues. The CDR3 DNA reads TGTGCCAGCAGCGCTAGCGGGGGGGCGGAGGATGAGCAGTTCTTC. Translated: CASSASGGAEDEQFF.

Many counts were recorded for this clonotype. This chain links TRBV12-3 or TRBV12-4 with TRBJ2-2; D uncertain. CDR3 length: 13 amino acids. The V and J ends lost 6 bases and 7 bases respectively, with 12 bases between them. The DNA of the CDR3 is TGTGCCAGCAGGTCCGGGTGGGGCGGGGAGCTGTTTTTT. Translating it yields CASRSGWGGELFF.

This clonotype has a handful of counts. The V call is TRBV11-2, the J call TRBJ2-7; D uncertain. CDR1 is SGHAT and CDR2 is FQNNGV in the germline V gene. CDR3 size: 13 residues. V dropped 5 bases and J dropped 5 bases, with 13 bases sitting between them. The DNA of the CDR3 is TGTGCCAGCAGCCTGGGCCTCTTCAACGAGCAGTACTTC. This gives the protein CASSLGLFNEQYF.

V gene TRBV5-6 combines with J gene TRBJ2-1; D call uncertain. This CDR3 has 15 amino acids. CDR1 SGHDT and CDR2 YYEEEE come from the germline V gene. V lost 0 bases to trimming and J lost 6 bases, with 13 bases between them. CDR3 sequence: CASSLAEANRNEQFF. In DNA, the CDR3 is TGTGCCAGCAGCTTGGCTGAAGCGAATCGCAATGAGCAGTTCTTC.

This clonotype was detected only a few times. The chain uses TRBV7-8 and TRBJ2-7; 9 nucleotides align to TRBD2. This CDR3 contains 16 residues. Germline CDR1 SGHVS, CDR2 FQNEAQ. Trimming removed 3 bases from V and 1 base from J; junction bases left unmatched: 7. CDR3 nucleotides: TGTGCCAGCAGCTTTTCTGCTGCGGGGGGGTCCTACGAGCAGTACTTC. Its translation: CASSFSAAGGSYEQYF. The full variable domain, rest sourced from reference TRBV7-8 and TRBJ2-7, is GAGVSQSPRYKVAKRGQDVALRCDPISGHVSLFWYQQALGQGPEFLTYFQNEAQLDKSGLPSDRFFAERPEGSVSTLKIQRTQQEDSAVYLCASSFSAAGGSYEQYFGPGTRLTVT.

The CDR3 spells CSVEDRDRPHEQYF. The CDR3 region has the DNA TGCAGCGTTGAAGATAGGGACAGGCCCCACGAGCAGTACTTC. The V gene is TRBV29-1, the J gene TRBJ2-7; 8 bases align to TRBD1. The CDR3 length is 14 residues. Germline V gene sequence: CDR1 SQVTM, CDR2 ANQGSEA. V shed 0 bases, J shed 5 bases, and the junction held 6 bases outside the gene matches.

V and J are TRBV10-2 and TRBJ2-7; D may be TRBD1 or TRBD2 (6 bases each). V was clipped by 8 bases and J by 7 bases, with 15 bases between them. CDR3 length: 12 amino acids. The germline V gene encodes CDR1 WSHSY and CDR2 SAAADI. CDR3 in DNA: TGCGCCAGCGGTGGGGGGCCTGTAGAGCAGTACTTC. Protein: CASGGGPVEQYF.

The sample holds a few counts of this clonotype. The chain recombines TRBV5-1 with TRBJ2-5; no clear D gene. Trimming left V 0 bases short and J 3 bases short, with 9 bases between. CDR1 and CDR2 from the germline V gene are SGHRS and YFSETQ. The CDR3 has 14 residues. The CDR3 here is CASSLGPVEETQYF. Here the CDR3 DNA reads TGCGCCAGCAGCTTGGGCCCGGTAGAAGAGACCCAGTACTTC.

The rearrangement joins TRBV13 to TRBJ2-7, with D tentatively TRBD1 (6 bases). Germline V gene lookup returns CDR1 PRHDT and CDR2 FYEKMQ (reference sequence). This CDR3 region has 16 residues. Trimming pared 4 bases from V and 0 bases from J, leaving 16 bases between. The CDR3 bases are TGTGCCAGCAGCTCGTCCGGGACAACTGCCTCCTACGAGCAGTACTTC. This encodes CASSSSGTTASYEQYF.

The CDR3 here is CASSELALSVGEQFF. The CDR3 bases are TGTGCCAGCAGCGAACTAGCGTTATCTGTAGGTGAGCAGTTCTTC. V and J are TRBV9 and TRBJ2-1; 7 bases are a match to TRBD2. The CDR3 has 15 residues. CDR1 is SGDLS and CDR2 is YYNGEE in the germline V gene. The J segment lost 9 bases and the V segment lost 3 bases, leaving 12 bases of the junction unmatched.

This clonotype was seen more than once but under ten times. The V and J genes are TRBV12-3 or TRBV12-4 and TRBJ1-2; D gene unclear. This CDR3 is 11 amino acids long. V was shortened by 7 bases and J by 7 bases, with 10 bases between the two germline ends. The DNA of the CDR3 is TGTGCCAGCAACGGGGTGGGTGGCTACACCTTC. This gives the protein CASNGVGGYTF.

The chain uses TRBV27 and TRBJ2-1; 8 nucleotides agree with TRBD1. Germline V lookup: CDR1 MNHEY, CDR2 SMNVEV (reference sequence). The CDR3 consists of 15 residues. Unmatched junction bases numbered 5, after V lost 3 bases and J lost 4 bases. The CDR3 loop is CASSLAGGEYNEQFF. In DNA, the CDR3 is TGTGCCAGCAGTTTGGCAGGGGGCGAGTACAATGAGCAGTTCTTC.

This clonotype has only a few counts. The chain recombines TRBV30 with TRBJ1-5; D not resolved. This CDR3 contains 14 residues. The germline V and J ends were trimmed by 5 bases and 2 bases, with 13 bases remaining between them. CDR1 is GTSNPN and CDR2 is SVGIG in the germline V gene (reference sequence). CDR3 sequence (DNA): TGTGCCTGGGGTTCCGGGCAGGGCAATCAGCCCCAGCATTTT. Its protein product is CAWGSGQGNQPQHF.

This clonotype has a count of ten or more. V usage is TRBV12-3 or TRBV12-4 and J usage is TRBJ1-2, with 8 positions matching TRBD1. The CDR3 consists of 14 residues. V lost 6 bases, J lost 4 bases, and 7 bases stayed unmatched. CDR3 DNA: TGTGCCAGCAGGCCAGGGACAGGCGGCTATGGCTACACCTTC. This translates into CASRPGTGGYGYTF.

J is TRBJ2-3 and V is TRBV27; 8 bases align to TRBD2. Germline CDR1 is MNHEY and CDR2 is SMNVEV (reference sequence). This CDR3 is built from 16 residues. Trimming cost V 3 bases and J 0 bases; bases outside gene matches: 5. The CDR3 DNA reads as TGTGCCAGCAGTTTGGTACTAGCGGAAAGCACAGATACGCAGTATTTT. It codes for CASSLVLAESTDTQYF.